Following are 29 T cell receptor beta chains from one sample sequenced in a study of control samples from healthy donors and cancer patients. Some clones are missing from TCRdb's copy, which holds only in-frame ones; the method was immunoSEQ multiplex PCR. This table has tens of thousands of clones, more than 85% appearing once. Specimen: PBMCs. The source of these receptors is a man aged 35-49 years with colorectal cancer.

This chain connects TRBV6-5 to TRBJ1-5; 7 positions agree with TRBD1. Germline CDR1 is MNHEY and CDR2 is SVGAGI. The J segment lost 7 bases and the V segment lost 6 bases, leaving 6 bases of the junction unmatched. This CDR3 is 13 amino acids long. CDR3 nucleotide sequence: TGTGCCAGCAGCCTAGGGGGCGCGCAGCCCCAGCATTTT. Its protein is CASSLGGAQPQHF.

The chain carries TRBV7-9 and TRBJ1-5, with TRBD1 as a possible D gene (5 bases). Trimming left V 4 bases short and J 0 bases short, with 7 bases between. The CDR3 sequence is 14 residues long. The germline gives CDR1 SEHNR, CDR2 FQNEAQ (reference sequence). The CDR3 sequence: CASSSDSSNQPQHF. The CDR3 DNA reads as TGTGCCAGCAGCTCTGACAGTAGCAATCAGCCCCAGCATTTT.

V and J are TRBV4-1 and TRBJ2-7, with TRBD1 as a possible D gene (5 bases). The V and J ends lost 0 bases and 0 bases respectively, with 15 bases between them. The CDR3 contains 17 residues. The germline V gene encodes CDR1 MGHRA and CDR2 YSYEKL. The CDR3 sequence: CASSQERFDSFSYEQYF. Here the CDR3 DNA reads TGCGCCAGCAGCCAAGAAAGGTTTGACAGCTTCTCCTACGAGCAGTACTTC.

The chain carries TRBV5-6 and TRBJ1-1; a possible D gene is TRBD1 (5 bases). The germline V gene has CDR1 SGHDT and CDR2 YYEEEE. With 6 bases removed from V and 3 bases from J, the gap between germline ends came to 18 bases. This CDR3 spans 15 amino acids. CDR3 loop: CASTTPRRGHTEAFF. In DNA, the CDR3 is TGTGCCAGCACCACCCCCAGGAGGGGACACACTGAAGCTTTCTTT. Full variable domain (outside the CDR3, taken from reference TRBV5-6 and TRBJ1-1): DAGVTQSPTHLIKTRGQQVTLRCSPKSGHDTVSWYQQALGQGPQFIFQYYEEEERQRGNFPDRFSGHQFPNYSSELNVNALLLGDSALYLCASTTPRRGHTEAFFGQGTRLTVV.

The V call is TRBV7-8, the J call TRBJ2-2; TRBD2 might be the D (5 bases). V shed 5 bases and J shed 11 bases, with 9 bases lying between them. The CDR3 spans 11 residues. CDR1 and CDR2 (germline): SGHVS, FQNEAQ. In DNA form, the CDR3 reads TGTGCCAGCAGCCCCCGGGAAGAGCTGTTTTTT. It encodes CASSPREELFF.

V and J are TRBV27 and TRBJ2-5; 7 positions agree with TRBD2. Germline-derived CDR1 and CDR2 are MNHEY and SMNVEV (reference sequence). V dropped 1 base and J dropped 7; count of bases not matched to a gene: 3. This CDR3 comprises 13 residues. CDR3 protein: CASSLYPSGTQYF. The CDR3 DNA follows: TGTGCCAGCAGTTTATACCCTAGCGGGACCCAGTACTTC.

The J gene is TRBJ1-3, the V gene TRBV14; the match to TRBD1 covers 7 bases. The ends lost 0 bases at V and 0 bases at J; junction bases unmatched: 8. This CDR3 spans 18 amino acids. Germline values: CDR1 SGHDN, CDR2 FVKESK. CDR3 DNA: TGTGCCAGCAGCCAAGATCGTCAGGGGGGTATCTCTGGAAACACCATATATTTT. Translation gives CASSQDRQGGISGNTIYF.

This chain connects TRBV27 to TRBJ2-5; 9 bases map to TRBD1. Per the germline V gene, CDR1 is MNHEY and CDR2 is SMNVEV (reference sequence). The V and J ends lost 8 bases and 0 bases, in that order; junction bases with no gene match: 16. CDR3 length: 18 amino acids. The CDR3 reads CASLPTVPGTGYQETQYF. As DNA, the CDR3 is TGTGCCAGCCTACCGACGGTACCAGGGACAGGGTACCAAGAGACCCAGTACTTC.

The CDR3: CASSRTSQNSYEQYF. Here the CDR3 DNA reads TGTGCCAGCTCCCGGACTAGTCAGAACTCCTACGAGCAGTACTTC. V usage is TRBV7-3 and J usage is TRBJ2-7; the match to TRBD2 covers 7 bases. The CDR3 is 15 residues long. V was clipped by 8 bases and J by 0 bases; unmatched bases: 10. Germline values: CDR1 SGHTA, CDR2 FQGTGA.

The CDR3 DNA follows: TGTGCCAGCAGTAATACGGGACAGCTCAATCAGCCCCAGCATTTT. Residues: CASSNTGQLNQPQHF. The rearrangement uses TRBV6-5 and TRBJ1-5, with 7 bases matching TRBD1. The CDR3 totals 15 residues. The V gene end was trimmed by 5 bases and the J gene end by 3 bases; junction bases not matched to a gene: 7. Germline CDR1 reads MNHEY; CDR2 reads SVGAGI.

This chain joins TRBV25-1 and TRBJ1-4, with D perhaps TRBD1 (6 bases). Germline assignment: CDR1 MGHDK and CDR2 SYGVNS. This CDR3 spans 15 amino acids. The V and J ends lost 1 base and 10 bases respectively, with 16 bases between them. The CDR3 region has the DNA TGTGCCAGCAGTGAATCAGGACAGAAGGGGGGAAAACTGTTTTTT. Translation: CASSESGQKGGKLFF.

This chain uses TRBV18 with TRBJ2-3; D ambiguous. The V gene's germline CDR1 is KGHSH and CDR2 LQKENI. This CDR3 contains 15 residues. Deletions cut 2 bases from V and 0 bases from J, with 9 bases between. The CDR3 reads CASSPFDTSTDTQYF. The CDR3 DNA follows: TGTGCCAGCTCACCATTTGACACGAGCACAGATACGCAGTATTTT.

As concerns this clone: Mismatch with germline at one junction end may stem from a read error. The chain joins TRBV3-1 (or the pseudogene TRBV3-2) to TRBJ2-7; the D gene is possibly TRBD1 (5 bases). This CDR3 region has 14 residues. Germline V gene data show CDR1 as LGHDT and CDR2 as YNNKEL (reference sequence). DNA for the CDR3: TGTGCCAGCAGCCAAGTATCTGGGGCCTACGAGCAGTACTTT. This codes for CASSQVSGAYEQYF.

The chain joins TRBV5-3 to TRBJ1-4; TRBD1 matches 9 bases. TRBV5-3 is filed as an ORF, its function uncertain. V lost 0 bases and J lost 8; bases outside the gene matches: 8. This CDR3 is 16 amino acids long. CDR3 bases: TGTGCCAGAAGCTTGGAGGACAGGGGATATAACGAAAAACTGTTTTTT. This encodes CARSLEDRGYNEKLFF.

This rearrangement joins TRBV6-2 or TRBV6-3 to TRBJ2-3, with D tentatively TRBD2 (6 bases). V lost 0 bases to trimming and J lost 0 bases, with 13 bases between them. The germline CDR1 and CDR2 sequences are MNHEY and SVGEGT. The CDR3 is made up of 17 amino acids. Here the CDR3 DNA reads TGTGCCAGCAGTTACTCGATAGGCGGGGCAAGCACAGATACGCAGTATTTT. This encodes CASSYSIGGASTDTQYF.

This chain joins TRBV9 and TRBJ1-2; 9 bases are a match to TRBD1. Trimming took 2 bases from V and 8 from J; bases not matched to a gene: 10. The germline gives CDR1 SGDLS, CDR2 YYNGEE. This CDR3 comprises 15 residues. The CDR3 spells CASSVGPDRGIGYTF. The CDR3 DNA reads as TGTGCCAGCAGCGTGGGGCCGGACAGGGGTATAGGCTACACCTTC. Supplemented by reference TRBV9 and TRBJ1-2, the full variable domain reads DSGVTQTPKHLITATGQRVTLRCSPRSGDLSVYWYQQSLDQGLQFLIQYYNGEERAKGNILERFSAQQFPDLHSELNLSSLELGDSALYFCASSVGPDRGIGYTFGSGTRLTVV.

This chain joins TRBV19 and TRBJ1-5; D is ambiguous. This CDR3 comprises 14 residues. Germline V gives CDR1 LNHDA, CDR2 SQIVND (reference sequence). V gave up 5 bases and J gave up 3 bases, with 11 bases separating them. Here the CDR3 DNA reads TGTGCCAGTAGTTTCAACGAAAACAATCAGCCCCAGCATTTT. It codes for CASSFNENNQPQHF.

This clone has only one observation. The V gene is TRBV4-2, the J gene TRBJ2-7; no definite D call. Per germline, CDR1 LGHNA and CDR2 YNFKEQ. V lost 0 bases and J 1 base, leaving 7 bases between the germline ends. The CDR3 extends over 14 amino acids. The CDR3 loop reads CASSQDGVSYEQYF. Here the CDR3 DNA reads TGTGCCAGCAGCCAAGATGGGGTGTCCTACGAGCAGTACTTC.

The chain joins TRBV6-1 to TRBJ2-7; D ambiguous. Germline V gene lookup returns CDR1 MNHNS and CDR2 SASEGT. V lost 4 bases to trimming and J lost 2 bases, with 6 bases between them. This CDR3 region has 12 residues. The CDR3 DNA reads TGTGCCAGCAGTGGGCAGGCCTACGAGCAGTACTTC. This encodes CASSGQAYEQYF.

The genes are TRBV30 and TRBJ2-7; D perhaps matches TRBD2 (6 bases). Per germline, CDR1 GTSNPN and CDR2 SVGIG (reference sequence). With 0 bases removed from V and 7 bases from J, the gap between germline ends came to 10 bases. The CDR3 consists of 12 residues. The CDR3 nucleotides read TGTGCCTGGAGTGTACTAGCCACTGAGCAGTACTTC. This codes for CAWSVLATEQYF.

The chain recombines TRBV5-1 with TRBJ2-7; unclear D gene. Germline loops: CDR1 SGHRS, CDR2 YFSETQ. Deletions cut 0 bases from V and 4 bases from J, with 5 bases between. CDR3 length: 12 residues. In DNA form, the CDR3 reads TGCGCCAGCAGCTTGGGGCGTTACGAGCAGTACTTC. This translates into CASSLGRYEQYF.

V and J are TRBV5-8 and TRBJ2-1, with 9 nucleotides matching TRBD1. Germline assignment: CDR1 SGHTS and CDR2 YDEGEE. The CDR3 extends over 15 amino acids. The ends lost 5 bases at V and 4 bases at J; junction bases unmatched: 7. CDR3 in amino acids: CASRAETGGYNEQFF. CDR3 nucleotide sequence: TGTGCCAGCAGGGCTGAGACAGGGGGGTACAATGAGCAGTTCTTC.

This chain's CDR3 is CASSVDIKNTEAFF. The CDR3 DNA reads TGTGCCAGCAGCGTAGACATAAAGAACACTGAAGCTTTCTTT. This chain joins TRBV9 and TRBJ1-1; D is unclear. The CDR3 has 14 amino acids. CDR1 is SGDLS and CDR2 is YYNGEE in the germline V gene. The V and J ends lost 0 bases and 1 base respectively, with 7 bases between them.

The rearrangement joins TRBV14 to TRBJ1-2; D call uncertain. The CDR3 sequence is 13 residues long. V dropped 1 base and J dropped 7 bases, with 10 bases sitting between them. CDR1 and CDR2 (germline): SGHDN, FVKESK. CDR3 bases: TGTGCCAGCAGCCAAGCCGGGTTGGGTGGCTACACCTTC. Translation gives CASSQAGLGGYTF.

This chain links TRBV19 with TRBJ1-4; TRBD1 matches at 10 bases. The V and J ends lost 7 bases and 8 bases, in that order; junction bases with no gene match: 13. The CDR3 spans 16 residues. The germline V gene has CDR1 LNHDA and CDR2 SQIVND (reference sequence). The CDR3 nucleotides are TGTGCCAGTAACCAAGGGTTTGGGACAGGGGTCGAAAAACTGTTTTTT. This encodes CASNQGFGTGVEKLFF.

The V and J genes are TRBV9 and TRBJ2-3; 9 bases are shared with TRBD2. CDR3 length: 15 amino acids. Germline trimming cut 3 bases from V and 0 bases from J; bases unmatched to any gene: 2. Germline values: CDR1 SGDLS, CDR2 YYNGEE. The CDR3 is CASSASGKSTDTQYF. DNA for the CDR3: TGTGCCAGCAGCGCTAGCGGGAAAAGCACAGATACGCAGTATTTT.

V usage is TRBV10-3 and J usage is TRBJ1-2; D remains ambiguous. The CDR3 totals 14 residues. Germline CDR1 reads ENHRY; CDR2 reads SYGVKD. Trimming removed 3 bases from V and 4 bases from J, with 12 bases in between. The CDR3 DNA reads as TGTGCCATCAGTGATCCGGGCTGGGGCTATGGCTACACCTTC. Translation: CAISDPGWGYGYTF.

This clone has only one observation. This sequence joins TRBV21-1 and TRBJ1-5. TRBV21-1 is classified as a pseudogene. CDR3 length: 13 residues. CDR3 nucleotide sequence: TGTGCCAGCAGCGCCCGGCACAATCAGCCCCAGCATTTT. It specifies CASSARHNQPQHF.

V gene TRBV5-6 combines with J gene TRBJ1-6, with 8 nucleotides matching TRBD1. This CDR3 is built from 14 residues. V shed 5 bases and J 7 bases; nucleotides not matched to a gene: 5. Germline V gives CDR1 SGHDT, CDR2 YYEEEE. The CDR3 loop is CASRRGQVNSPLHF. The CDR3 nucleotides read TGTGCCAGCAGACGGGGACAGGTCAATTCACCCCTCCACTTT.